The following is a TCR beta chain sequence with its context. The antigen this receptor binds is unknown. Base qualities are not recorded, but no much larger clone differs from it by a single base. CDR1 and CDR2 were assigned from the germline V gene as WSHSY and SAAADI. Germline trimming amounts to 2 bases on V and 8 bases on J, with 3 as the count of junction bases outside the gene matches. CDR3 length: 14 amino acids, cysteine to phenylalanine. Only CDR3 DNA remains: 42 bases, in frame from the first base. This sample is part of a study of siplizumab effects on memory and regulatory T cells (dated by TCRdb to 2018 to 2020). The study in broad terms: The study looked at the effect of siplizumab, an anti-CD2 antibody, on alloreactive T-cell subsets in allogeneic mixed lymphocyte reactions made from human PBMCs. Overall results and qualifications from the work: The cumulative frequency of alloreactive sequences traceable to unstimulated CD4+ memory T cells was significantly reduced by siplizumab. Greater diversity appeared to be present in unstimulated naive T cells than in memory T cells, and a substantial contribution to the alloresponse seemed to be made by naive cells. Among mappable alloreactive CD4+ clones, an average Treg-derived fraction of roughly 71% was observed with siplizumab, compared with 25% to 30% in control reactions. About 80-97% of proliferating CD4+ or CD8+ clones could not be given a naive or memory phenotype. The suppressive function of proliferating Tregs from siplizumab cultures was not functionally confirmed. Sequences below about 10^-5 frequency were poorly captured, so only a minor fraction of alloreactive clones could be mapped to unstimulated subsets.

Additional sequencing covered unstimulated subsets from a few donor pairs, namely CD8+ effector memory, CD4+ naive, CD8+ TEMRA, CD4+ memory and CD8+ naive. Sorted unstimulated T cells and proliferating T cells recovered from mixed lymphocyte reactions were subjected to TCRbeta CDR3 sequencing. Fresh whole blood from around 11 HLA-typed healthy donors was used to isolate PBMCs. The receptor library was made with the immunoSEQ multiplex PCR assay. The deep sequencing platform assayed roughly 10^5 TCR templates per sample. Genomic DNA extracted from sorted T cells was used for TCRbeta CDR3 sequencing. In the source study's methods: The R programming language was used for clonal analysis of the TCRbeta CDR3 data. Alloreactive CD4+ and CD8+ clones were identified by comparing unstimulated samples to CFSE-low samples taken after the reaction. Regulatory or non-regulatory origin of alloreactive CD4+ clones was assigned by matching sequences to the sorted unstimulated Treg and non-Treg repertoires. This immuneACCESS table, as held by TCRdb, lists in-frame sequences with V and J called but not all clones. Of the missing ones, under half trace to an unresolved V gene in checked studies; the others have no known cause. From that table come the V and J calls and clone size; the DNA was used to work out D and trimming. Within this sample are about 6,500 clones, with roughly 64% of them counted one time only. The biggest ten clones account for 15% of the sample.

Rearrangement joined TRBV10-2 to TRBJ2-1; 10 middle bases align to TRBD2. This sequence originates from a human donor in good health. Source material: effector memory CD8+ T cells sorted from blood. The cell subset or site label on this specimen signifies: unstimulated CD8+ effector memory T cells. The CDR3 protein is CASSEGTSEDEQFF. The DNA sequence is TGCGCCAGCAGTGAGGGGACTAGCGAGGATGAGCAGTTCTTC.